The next 12 T cell receptor beta chains were all read from a single sample in a study of blood T cell repertoires in COVID-19. The repertoire was sequenced with immunoSEQ multiplex PCR; TCRdb's copy has only in-frame clones and lacks some. The sample includes 180,000 or so clones, 85% of them seen just once. The material sequenced was PBMCs or T cells enriched from blood (not recorded which). The receptor source for this set is a man in his forties or fifties who had recovered from COVID-19.

This clone has only one observation. J is TRBJ1-2 and V is TRBV5-4, with D unclear. CDR3 length: 13 residues. The ends were cut back, 6 bases at V and 4 bases at J, with 13 bases in the middle. CDR1 and CDR2 (germline): SGHNT, YYREEE (reference sequence). The CDR3: CASTSPQSYGYTF. CDR3 DNA sequence: TGTGCCAGCACTTCGCCCCAGTCCTATGGCTACACCTTC.

V and J are TRBV28 and TRBJ1-6; 7 nucleotides agree with TRBD1. Germline V gene data show CDR1 as MDHEN and CDR2 as SYDVKM. The CDR3 sequence is 11 residues long. V gave up 4 bases and J gave up 14 bases; unmatched junction bases: 2. CDR3 in DNA: TGTGCCAGCAGTTCCGACAGGGCCCTCCACTTT. It encodes CASSSDRALHF.

CDR3 region: CASRVTGGGGYTF. In nucleotides, the CDR3 is TGTGCCAGCAGGGTCACAGGGGGCGGAGGCTACACCTTC. The chain is built from TRBV6-5 and TRBJ1-2, with 9 bases that match TRBD1. Germline values: CDR1 MNHEY, CDR2 SVGAGI. The junction had 7 bases not matched to a gene; V was cut back by 6 bases and J by 8 bases. CDR3 length: 13 amino acids.

The rearrangement links TRBV24-1 to TRBJ2-5, with TRBD2 identical over 8 bases. The CDR3 is 14 amino acids. CDR1 is KGHDR, CDR2 SFDVKD, per germline. V lost 5 bases, J lost 4 bases, and 5 bases stayed unmatched. The chain's CDR3 is CATSVSGGPETQYF. The CDR3 DNA follows: TGTGCCACCAGTGTCTCGGGGGGGCCAGAGACCCAGTACTTC.

This clone came up once. The CDR3 DNA reads as TGTGCCAGCTCCGAGGGGGGGAGGCTCCAGCCCCAGCATTTT. Amino acids: CASSEGGRLQPQHF. The chain employs TRBV2 and TRBJ1-5, with a tentative D call TRBD1 (6 bases). Germline CDR1 SNHLY, CDR2 FYNNEI. This CDR3 is built from 14 residues. The V end was cut by 8 bases, the J end by 7 bases, with 18 bases between.

The V call is TRBV7-3, the J call TRBJ2-3; 10 positions agree with TRBD1. CDR3 size: 18 residues. The V and J ends lost 0 bases and 4 bases, in that order; junction bases with no gene match: 10. Germline CDR1 SGHTA, CDR2 FQGTGA. The CDR3 nucleotides read TGTGCCAGCAGCTTAACACCCGGACAGGGGGGCAGTGCAGATACGCAGTATTTT. Translated: CASSLTPGQGGSADTQYF.

CDR3 nucleotide sequence: TGTGCCAGCAGTGTCACAGGGGGCTCCTACAATGAGCAGTTCTTC. It translates to CASSVTGGSYNEQFF. The rearrangement joins TRBV27 to TRBJ2-1, with 8 bases fitting TRBD1. The germline gives CDR1 MNHEY, CDR2 SMNVEV (reference sequence). This CDR3 has 15 residues. The V segment lost 5 bases and the J segment 0 bases; nucleotides outside the gene matches: 3.

The chain couples TRBV6-5 to TRBJ1-3; D is unresolved. The CDR3 extends over 15 amino acids. V was shortened by 7 bases and J by 1 base, with 14 bases between the two germline ends. Germline CDR1 MNHEY, CDR2 SVGAGI. In DNA form, the CDR3 reads TGTGCCAGCAAAGCCGGGGTCTATTCTGGAAACACCATATATTTT. This sequence encodes CASKAGVYSGNTIYF.

The chain has TRBV19 and TRBJ1-5; 11 nucleotides match TRBD1. Unmatched junction bases numbered 8, after V lost 10 bases and J lost 3 bases. The CDR3 totals 15 residues. The germline gives CDR1 LNHDA, CDR2 SQIVND (reference sequence). The CDR3 sequence is CATGRGQGDNQPQHF. CDR3 DNA: TGTGCCACTGGCAGGGGACAGGGGGACAATCAGCCCCAGCATTTT. Based on the CDR3 plus reference TRBV19 and TRBJ1-5, the full variable domain is DGGITQSPKYLFRKEGQNVTLSCEQNLNHDAMYWYRQDPGQGLRLIYYSQIVNDFQKGDIAEGYSVSREKKESFPLTVTSAQKNPTAFYLCATGRGQGDNQPQHFGDGTRLSIL.

The V and J genes are TRBV28 and TRBJ2-2, with 16 bases aligning to TRBD2. Germline V gene data show CDR1 as MDHEN and CDR2 as SYDVKM. With 2 bases clipped from V and 5 bases from J, the junction kept 8 bases outside the gene matches. The CDR3 loop spans 19 amino acids. CDR3 nucleotides: TGTGCCAGCAGTTTACGCTTGGGACTAGCGGGAGGGCAGACCGGGGAGCTGTTTTTT. Its protein product is CASSLRLGLAGGQTGELFF.

The chain carries TRBV24-1 and TRBJ2-1, with no clear D. V lost 9 bases and J lost 6, with 11 bases in between. The germline CDR1 and CDR2 sequences are KGHDR and SFDVKD. This CDR3 is 12 amino acids long. CDR3 amino acids: CATEGGSNEQFF. The DNA for the CDR3 is TGTGCCACCGAAGGCGGTAGCAATGAGCAGTTCTTC.

This chain uses TRBV27 with TRBJ2-5; D gene unclear. The V gene lost 0 bases and the J gene lost 5 bases, with 10 bases spanning the gap. Germline CDR1 is MNHEY and CDR2 is SMNVEV (reference sequence). CDR3 length equals 14 residues. CDR3 DNA sequence: TGTGCCAGCAGTTTATCCCCCGCCCAGGAGACCCAGTACTTC. It encodes CASSLSPAQETQYF.